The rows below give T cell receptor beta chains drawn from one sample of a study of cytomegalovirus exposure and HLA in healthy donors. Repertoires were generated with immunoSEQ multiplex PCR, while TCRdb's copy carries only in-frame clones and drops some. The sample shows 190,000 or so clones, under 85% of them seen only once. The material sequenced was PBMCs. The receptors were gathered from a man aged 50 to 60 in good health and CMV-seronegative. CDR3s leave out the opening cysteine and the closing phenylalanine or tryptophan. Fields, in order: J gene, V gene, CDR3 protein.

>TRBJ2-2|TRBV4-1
ASSQDTSGGRNTGELF
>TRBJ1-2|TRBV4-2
ASSQATVYGYT
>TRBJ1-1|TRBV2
ASMRQGTGTEAF
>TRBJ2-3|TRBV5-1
ASSIVTSGSRDTQY
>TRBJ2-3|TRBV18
ASSPGPSYSTDTQY
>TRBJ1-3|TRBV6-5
ASSYSEGGSGNTIY
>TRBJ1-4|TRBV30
AWSATRAGGEKLF
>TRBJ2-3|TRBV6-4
ASSKLPGGTDTQY
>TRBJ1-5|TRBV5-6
ASSQGQPISNQPQH
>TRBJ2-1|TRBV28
ASTLAGARNEQF
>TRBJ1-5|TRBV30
AWTIGLDSNQPQH
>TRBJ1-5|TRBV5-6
ASSSGQGQFSNQPQH
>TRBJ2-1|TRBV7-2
ASSVGQSTYNEQF
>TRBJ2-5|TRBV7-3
ASSLLGGGRQTQY
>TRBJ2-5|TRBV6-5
ASSPWDRGQETQY
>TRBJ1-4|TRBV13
ASSLGRQPGSEKLF
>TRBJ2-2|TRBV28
ASSLDTLPGELF
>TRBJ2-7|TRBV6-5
ASSRTNSYEQY
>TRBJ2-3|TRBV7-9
ASSLSGPTDTQY
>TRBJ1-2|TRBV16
ASSGLRDRKYYGYT
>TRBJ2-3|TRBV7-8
ASIGGREDTQY
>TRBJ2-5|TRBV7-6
ASSLGAASGFETQY
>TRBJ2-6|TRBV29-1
SVTGGVDGANVLT
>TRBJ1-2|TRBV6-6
ASSSSTGGDYGYT
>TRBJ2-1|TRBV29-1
SVVGRAVFYNEQF
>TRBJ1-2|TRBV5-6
ASSPGQGIYGYT
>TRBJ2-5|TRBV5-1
ASSGGGETQY
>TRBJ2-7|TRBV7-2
ASSSSPRGRSRQY
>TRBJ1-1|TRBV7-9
ASSHYEAAEAF
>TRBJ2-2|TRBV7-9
ASSFQVGVGIQTGELF
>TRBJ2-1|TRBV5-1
ASGPPGGARNEQF
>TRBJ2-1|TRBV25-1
ASSDPGRGRDYNEQF